The 8 T cell receptor beta chains below come from one sample, sequenced in a study of CD8 T cells in Susac syndrome. RNA, at about 0.45 to 1 ug, was reverse transcribed with random hexamers. TCRdb processed the immunoSEQ multiplex PCR reads anew with MiXCR; each CDR3 protein has one entry. In the table there are 140,000 or so distinct CDR3 sequences, approximately 94% of which are singletons. Sequences were obtained from CD4+ T cells from PBMCs. Receptors were obtained from a human donor in good health.

This clonotype occurred a few times. The chain uses TRBV28 and TRBJ2-7; 8 bases agree with TRBD1. Trimming removed 5 bases from V and 1 base from J; junction bases left unmatched: 7. This CDR3 has 15 amino acids. Germline V lookup: CDR1 MDHEN, CDR2 SYDVKM. CDR3 in DNA: TGTGCCAGCAGTCCAGTGGACAGGGATTCCTACGAGCAGTACTTC. Encoded protein: CASSPVDRDSYEQYF.

This clonotype has a handful of counts. The V and J genes are TRBV12-3 or TRBV12-4 and TRBJ2-7, with D perhaps being TRBD1 or TRBD2 (6 bases each). There are 13 residues in the CDR3. V was trimmed by 2 bases and J by 2 bases, leaving 7 bases between them. The DNA for the CDR3 is TGTGCCAGCAGTTTAAGGGGGGCCTACGAGCAGTACTTC. Protein sequence: CASSLRGAYEQYF.

The chain couples TRBV12-3 or TRBV12-4 to TRBJ1-5; D possibly corresponds to TRBD1 (6 bases). This CDR3 has 14 amino acids. V was pared by 5 bases and J by 8 bases, with 16 bases between. The CDR3 nucleotides are TGTGCCAGCAGTCAGTGGGAAACAGGGAAGCCCCAGCATTTT. Encoded protein: CASSQWETGKPQHF.

The chain recombines TRBV7-2 with TRBJ1-3; unclear D gene. Germline V gene sequence: CDR1 SGHTA, CDR2 FQGNSA. The V and J ends lost 2 bases and 0 bases respectively, with 14 bases between them. This CDR3 contains 17 residues. CDR3 residues: CASSLLLTRLSGNTIYF. For the CDR3, the DNA is TGTGCCAGCAGCTTATTGTTGACGAGGCTCTCTGGAAACACCATATATTTT.

With respect to this clonotype: The junction departs from germline at one end; a sequencing error may be responsible. J is TRBJ2-3 and V is TRBV13; TRBD2 aligns across 7 bases. The CDR3 loop spans 15 amino acids. Germline V lookup: CDR1 PRHDT, CDR2 FYEKMQ (reference sequence). The CDR3 here is CASSLQREGFPRTTF. The CDR3 DNA sequence: TGTGCCAGCAGCTTACAGAGGGAGGGCTTTCCGCGAACCACTTTT.

The genes are TRBV5-8 and TRBJ1-1; D perhaps matches TRBD1 (5 bases). CDR1 is SGHTS, CDR2 YDEGEE, per germline. Trimming removed 5 bases from V and 3 bases from J, with 14 bases in between. This CDR3 is 14 amino acids long. The DNA for the CDR3 is TGTGCCAGCAGGTTTGGGGCCAGAGACACTGAAGCTTTCTTT. Translating gives CASRFGARDTEAFF.

This clonotype occurred once. The genes are TRBV10-3 and TRBJ2-1; the D is unclear. V lost 5 bases and J lost 9, with 17 bases in between. Germline CDR1 reads ENHRY; CDR2 reads SYGVKD. CDR3 length: 14 residues. The CDR3 loop reads CAISLRDAAGEQFF. The DNA of the CDR3 is TGTGCCATCAGTCTTAGGGATGCGGCCGGTGAGCAGTTCTTC.

The chain couples TRBV20-1 to TRBJ2-6; D is uncertain. Deletions cut 0 bases from V and 1 base from J, with 7 bases between. Germline V gene sequence: CDR1 DFQATT, CDR2 SNEGSKA (reference sequence). There are 15 residues in the CDR3. The CDR3 spells CSARDQRSGANVLTF. The CDR3, as DNA: TGCAGTGCTAGAGATCAACGTTCTGGGGCCAACGTCCTGACTTTC.